Following are 22 T cell receptor beta chains from one sample sequenced in a study of T cell clones after liver transplantation. Sequencing was performed with immunoSEQ multiplex PCR; in TCRdb, only in-frame clones are kept and a portion is missing. The sample has under 55,000 clones, approximately 86% seen once. This specimen consisted of CD4+ T cells from blood, obtained 24 months after liver transplant. These receptors came from a human patient who received a liver transplant. Some T cells may have come from the graft donor.

The chain links TRBV7-3 to TRBJ2-5, with 9 positions matching TRBD2. Germline CDR1 SGHTA, CDR2 FQGTGA. The ends lost 4 bases at V and 4 bases at J; junction bases unmatched: 4. The CDR3 has 14 residues. The CDR3 DNA reads as TGTGCCAGCAGCTCGGGACTAGCTGGAGAGACCCAGTACTTC. Protein product: CASSSGLAGETQYF.

The chain combines TRBV5-4 with TRBJ2-1; 7 bases agree with TRBD2. V trimming: 1 base; J trimming: 1 base; junction bases outside the gene matches: 2. The CDR3 runs to 15 residues. CDR1 SGHNT and CDR2 YYREEE come from the germline V gene (reference sequence). CDR3 sequence reads: CASSLWGGSYNEQFF. CDR3 in DNA: TGTGCCAGCAGCTTGTGGGGGGGATCCTACAATGAGCAGTTCTTC.

This chain uses TRBV19 with TRBJ2-4; D might be TRBD2 (5 bases). Germline lookup yields CDR1 LNHDA and CDR2 SQIVND (reference sequence). This CDR3 has 16 residues. V gave up 4 bases and J gave up 6 bases, with 19 bases separating them. CDR3: CASSRIDGKTRNIQYF. CDR3 coding DNA: TGTGCCAGTAGTAGAATAGACGGGAAAACGCGAAACATTCAGTACTTC.

The CDR3 sequence is CASSLGPGSNTEAFF. The CDR3 region has the DNA TGTGCCAGCAGCCTCGGGCCAGGGTCGAACACTGAAGCTTTCTTT. The chain recombines TRBV7-2 with TRBJ1-1, with D maybe TRBD1 (5 bases). Looked up from germline, CDR1 is SGHTA and CDR2 is FQGNSA. V was clipped by 5 bases and J by 1 base, with 14 bases between them. The CDR3 runs 15 residues. Full variable domain (outside the CDR3, taken from reference TRBV7-2 and TRBJ1-1): GAGVSQSPSNKVTEKGKDVELRCDPISGHTALYWYRQSLGQGLEFLIYFQGNSAPDKSGLPSDRFSAERTGGSVSTLTIQRTQQEDSAVYLCASSLGPGSNTEAFFGQGTRLTVV.

The gene calls are TRBV5-1 and TRBJ2-5; 8 nucleotides agree with TRBD1. The CDR3 contains 14 residues. Germline V lookup: CDR1 SGHRS, CDR2 YFSETQ. With 4 bases clipped from V and 3 bases from J, the junction kept 5 bases outside the gene matches. The CDR3 DNA reads TGCGCCAGCAGCCGGGGACAGGCCGAAGAGACCCAGTACTTC. It translates to CASSRGQAEETQYF.

The chain employs TRBV5-1 and TRBJ1-1; 7 nucleotides agree with TRBD1. This CDR3 contains 14 residues. J lost 3 bases, V lost 5 bases, and 7 bases had no gene match. Germline values: CDR1 SGHRS, CDR2 YFSETQ. CDR3 amino acids: CASSQAGGDTEAFF. The DNA of the CDR3 is TGCGCCAGCAGTCAGGCAGGGGGGGACACTGAAGCTTTCTTT.

A single count supports this clone. The rearrangement links TRBV18 to TRBJ2-3, with 9 positions matching TRBD2. This CDR3 contains 16 residues. V was clipped by 3 bases and J by 0 bases; unmatched bases: 4. The germline V gene encodes CDR1 KGHSH and CDR2 LQKENI. As DNA, the CDR3 is TGTGCCAGCTCACCTACGACTAGCGGTAGCACAGATACGCAGTATTTT. Protein: CASSPTTSGSTDTQYF. The full variable domain, completed using reference TRBV18 and TRBJ2-3, is NAGVMQNPRHLVRRRGQEARLRCSPMKGHSHVYWYRQLPEEGLKFMVYLQKENIIDESGMPKERFSAEFPKEGPSILRIQQVVRGDSAAYFCASSPTTSGSTDTQYFGPGTRLTVL.

This rearrangement joins TRBV5-6 to TRBJ2-3, with TRBD1 matching over 10 bases. V was pared by 3 bases and J by 8 bases, with 12 bases of the junction left unmatched. This CDR3 is built from 16 residues. Germline values: CDR1 SGHDT, CDR2 YYEEEE. CDR3 coding DNA: TGTGCCAGCAGCTACCGGGACAGGGGCTCCAGGGGTACGCAGTATTTT. Its translation: CASSYRDRGSRGTQYF.

The chain joins TRBV15 to TRBJ2-1, with 8 nucleotides matching TRBD2. Per the germline V gene, CDR1 is LNHNV and CDR2 is YYDKDF (reference sequence). The CDR3 runs 13 residues. The J segment lost 6 bases and the V segment lost 8 bases, leaving 6 bases of the junction unmatched. The chain's CDR3 is CATAGLGTNEQFF. The CDR3 bases are TGTGCCACCGCGGGACTAGGAACCAATGAGCAGTTCTTC.

In its sample, this clone was seen a few times. This chain connects TRBV2 to TRBJ1-2, with TRBD1 identical over 8 bases. The ends lost 6 bases at V and 0 bases at J; junction bases unmatched: 6. Germline values: CDR1 SNHLY, CDR2 FYNNEI. This CDR3 region has 15 residues. The CDR3 DNA reads TGTGCCAGCAGCCCCGACAGGGGATCTAACTATGGCTACACCTTC. It encodes CASSPDRGSNYGYTF.

The V and J genes are TRBV6-1 and TRBJ2-2; 7 bases are a match to TRBD2. V was clipped by 1 base and J by 5 bases; unmatched bases: 4. Germline V gene data show CDR1 as MNHNS and CDR2 as SASEGT. The CDR3 consists of 15 residues. The DNA of the CDR3 is TGTGCCAGCAGTGAAGGGAGCGGGATAACCGGGGAGCTGTTTTTT. This sequence encodes CASSEGSGITGELFF.

The chain couples TRBV14 to TRBJ1-2, with 9 nucleotides matching TRBD1. Losses at the gene ends were 4 bases for V and 8 bases for J; bases not matched to a gene: 8. This CDR3 has 14 residues. Looked up from germline, CDR1 is SGHDN and CDR2 is FVKESK. CDR3 sequence: CASSPQRQGEGYTF. CDR3 DNA: TGTGCCAGCAGCCCGCAACGACAGGGGGAAGGCTACACCTTC.

The CDR3: CASSSYGGGNTGELFF. DNA of the CDR3: TGTGCCAGCAGTTCCTATGGGGGCGGGAACACCGGGGAGCTGTTTTTT. The rearrangement uses TRBV25-1 and TRBJ2-2; TRBD1 is a possible D gene (6 bases). Germline assignment: CDR1 MGHDK and CDR2 SYGVNS. The V end was cut by 5 bases, the J end by 1 base, with 14 bases between. This CDR3 contains 16 residues.

This chain links TRBV7-6 with TRBJ2-2; 8 bases are a match to TRBD2. The CDR3 runs to 16 residues. V dropped 5 bases and J dropped 1; count of bases not matched to a gene: 6. Germline V gene sequence: CDR1 SGHVS, CDR2 FNYEAQ. The DNA for the CDR3 is TGTGCCAGCAGCATCGGACTAGCAAAGAACACCGGGGAGCTGTTTTTT. It specifies CASSIGLAKNTGELFF. The entire variable domain, with the rest obtained from reference TRBV7-6 and TRBJ2-2, is as follows: GAGVSQSPRYKVTKRGQDVALRCDPISGHVSLYWYRQALGQGPEFLTYFNYEAQQDKSGLPNDRFSAERPEGSISTLTIQRTEQRDSAMYRCASSIGLAKNTGELFFGEGSRLTVL.

The chain employs TRBV5-1 and TRBJ2-1, with D possibly matching TRBD1 (5 bases). The V gene's germline CDR1 is SGHRS and CDR2 YFSETQ. The V end was cut by 0 bases, the J end by 4 bases, with 8 bases between. The CDR3 runs to 14 residues. Here the CDR3 DNA reads TGCGCCAGCAGCTTGGGACAGCAGTACAATGAGCAGTTCTTC. Translated, it gives CASSLGQQYNEQFF.

The DNA of the CDR3 is TGTGCCAGTAGTATCGGCAAGGGGTCGGGAGGAGAGTACTTC. Translation: CASSIGKGSGGEYF. The J gene is TRBJ2-7, the V gene TRBV19; 7 nucleotides align to TRBD2. Germline V gene sequence: CDR1 LNHDA, CDR2 SQIVND (reference sequence). J was trimmed by 11 bases and V by 3 bases; bases with no gene match: 13. The CDR3 spans 14 residues.

The chain employs TRBV6-1 and TRBJ2-7, with D possibly being TRBD1 or TRBD2 (5 bases each). CDR1 and CDR2 from the germline V gene are MNHNS and SASEGT. This CDR3 region has 13 residues. V gave up 4 bases and J gave up 2 bases, with 9 bases separating them. The CDR3 DNA reads as TGTGCCAGCAGTGTCAGGGACCCCTACGAGCAGTACTTC. Its protein product is CASSVRDPYEQYF.

CDR3 coding DNA: TGTGCCAGCAGTAATTATCTAGCAAACACCGGGGAGCTGTTTTTT. Its protein product is CASSNYLANTGELFF. This sequence joins TRBV2 and TRBJ2-2; a weak D match, TRBD2 (5 bases). Looked up from germline, CDR1 is SNHLY and CDR2 is FYNNEI. The V and J ends lost 5 bases and 2 bases respectively, with 12 bases between them. This CDR3 is 15 amino acids long.

The genes are TRBV19 and TRBJ1-5; D not resolved. This CDR3 region has 11 residues. Germline assignment: CDR1 LNHDA and CDR2 SQIVND (reference sequence). The ends were cut back, 7 bases at V and 4 bases at J, with 5 bases in the middle. The CDR3 nucleotides are TGTGCCAGTAAACCAAATCAGCCCCAGCATTTT. Translation gives CASKPNQPQHF.

Here the CDR3 reads CASSQARDYEQYF. The CDR3 DNA reads as TGCGCCAGCAGCCAAGCTCGTGACTACGAGCAGTACTTC. The V and J genes are TRBV4-3 and TRBJ2-7; D is undetermined. Germline values: CDR1 LGHNA, CDR2 YSLEER. The length of the CDR3 is 13 residues. The V and J ends lost 1 base and 3 bases respectively, with 7 bases between them.

V and J are TRBV2 and TRBJ2-1; no definite D call. The CDR3 consists of 12 residues. Per germline, CDR1 SNHLY and CDR2 FYNNEI. The V gene lost 5 bases and the J gene lost 4 bases, with 6 bases spanning the gap. This CDR3 is CASSPRYNEQFF. In DNA form, the CDR3 reads TGTGCCAGCAGTCCCAGATACAATGAGCAGTTCTTC.

The chain recombines TRBV18 with TRBJ1-1; D not certain. Germline CDR1 KGHSH, CDR2 LQKENI. The germline V and J ends were trimmed by 2 bases and 4 bases, with 20 bases remaining between them. This CDR3 is built from 17 residues. CDR3 protein: CASSPKRADLGGTEAFF. The CDR3 nucleotides are TGTGCCAGCTCACCAAAGCGGGCAGATCTAGGTGGCACTGAAGCTTTCTTT.